Listed below are T cell receptor beta chains from one sample, sequenced in a study of persistence of HIV-infected CD4 T cells. The protocol was immunoSEQ multiplex PCR, while the TCRdb copy is restricted to in-frame clones and leaves out a portion. Of 25,000 to 35,000 clones detected, approximately 78% appear once; the ten largest clones hold 4% to 5%. These receptors' targets are unknown. Sample: CD4+ T cells sorted from PBMCs after 18-hour stimulation, taken from a patient who received antiretroviral therapy. These receptors were collected from an adult man with HIV who was CMV-seropositive. The CDR3 runs from the conserved cysteine through the conserved F or W. The D gene is left open where the match is weak. The size entry is marked missing in some rows and otherwise reads once, few, many or a size class.

J gene | V gene | D gene | clone size | CDR3 DNA | CDR3 protein
TRBJ1-5 | TRBV19 | . | . | TGTGCCAGTAGTGTGGCAGGGGATCAGCCCCAGCATTTT | CASSVAGDQPQHF
TRBJ1-2 | TRBV11-1 | TRBD1 | once | TGTGCCAGCAGCAAACAGGGGGCTAACTATGGCTACACCTTC | CASSKQGANYGYTF
TRBJ1-2 | TRBV6-2/TRBV6-3 | . | once | TGTGCCAGCAGTTACGTGGAGGGTGAACTTTTTATCTATGGCTACACCTTC | CASSYVEGELFIYGYTF
TRBJ1-5 | TRBV18 | . | . | TGTGCCAGCTCCAGAGGGGGCAATCAGCCCCAGCATTTT | CASSRGGNQPQHF
TRBJ2-4 | TRBV5-1 | . | . | TGCGCCAGCAACGGAGGAGGAGGGAGAACCAAAAACATTCAGTACTTC | CASNGGGGRTKNIQYF
TRBJ1-3 | TRBV28 | . | . | TGTGCCAGTGGAGGGGGTAAGGGACAACTAATTGGAAACACCATATATTTT | CASGGGKGQLIGNTIYF
TRBJ1-1 | TRBV6-2/TRBV6-3 | TRBD1 | . | TGTGCCAGCAGTTCGAGACAGGGAATTACTGAAGCTTTCTTT | CASSSRQGITEAFF
TRBJ2-6 | TRBV7-6 | . | . | TGTGCCAGCAGCTTCCCCGGGGCTGGGGCCAACGTCCTGACTTTC | CASSFPGAGANVLTF
TRBJ1-4 | TRBV19 | . | few | TGTGCCAGTAGTATCAGTGAAAAACTGTTTTTT | CASSISEKLFF
TRBJ2-6 | TRBV19 | . | . | TGTGCCAGTAGTATAGATCAGAGGGACCCTGGGGCCAACGTCCTGACTTTC | CASSIDQRDPGANVLTF
TRBJ1-5 | TRBV5-1 | TRBD1 | few | TGCGCCAGCAGCTTGACGGGACAGATCAATCAGCCCCAGCATTTT | CASSLTGQINQPQHF
TRBJ2-2 | TRBV10-3 | . | . | TGTGCCATCAGTGAGTCGGGTAGGGCGAACACCGGGGAGCTGTTTTTT | CAISESGRANTGELFF
TRBJ2-4 | TRBV27 | TRBD2 | . | TGTGCCAGCACTGCCGGGGAGGGTCGGATTCAGTACTTC | CASTAGEGRIQYF
TRBJ1-5 | TRBV5-1 | . | once | TGCGCCAGCAGCCCGGGCGACTCGGGGTTTGGACAGCCCCAGCATTTT | CASSPGDSGFGQPQHF
TRBJ1-5 | TRBV2 | . | few | TGTGCCAGCAGCGACGACAGCACTGCGGGGCAGCCCCAGCATTTT | CASSDDSTAGQPQHF
TRBJ2-3 | TRBV19 | TRBD2 | once | TGTGCCAGCCGCCCGTCGGGGGGGGCAACTAGCACAGATACGCAGTATTTT | CASRPSGGATSTDTQYF
TRBJ1-1 | TRBV6-6 | . | . | TGTGCCAGCAGTTACAAAGTCAGAGCCACTGAAGCTTTCTTT | CASSYKVRATEAFF
TRBJ2-3 | TRBV4-1 | TRBD1 | . | TGCGCCAGCAGCCAGATCCGGGACAGAACTACAGATACGCAGTATTTT | CASSQIRDRTTDTQYF
TRBJ1-1 | TRBV19 | TRBD1 | . | TGTGCCAGTAGGGGACAGGAGAACACTGAAGCTTTCTTT | CASRGQENTEAFF
TRBJ2-3 | TRBV7-2 | . | . | TGTGCCAGCAGCTTAGGGTGGGATACGCAGTATTTT | CASSLGWDTQYF
TRBJ1-1 | TRBV28 | . | few | TGTGCCAGCAGAGGACAGAGGAACACTGAAGCTTTCTTT | CASRGQRNTEAFF
TRBJ2-1 | TRBV3-1/TRBV3-2 | . | once | TGTGCCAGCAGCCAAAATGCTTGGCGGGCGAATGAGCAGTTCTTC | CASSQNAWRANEQFF
TRBJ1-4 | TRBV5-4 | TRBD1 | . | TGTGCCAGCAGCCCCTTTGGGGGACAGGGTTATGAAAAACTGTTTTTT | CASSPFGGQGYEKLFF
TRBJ1-4 | TRBV5-1 | TRBD1 | . | TGCGCCAGCAGCTTGGGAGGGGGCCGGGAAAAACTGTTTTTT | CASSLGGGREKLFF
TRBJ2-1 | TRBV19 | TRBD2 | . | TGTGCCAGTAGTATTGCGACTAGCGGGGGAGAGCGTCTGGCTGAGCAGTTCTTC | CASSIATSGGERLAEQFF
TRBJ1-6 | TRBV28 | TRBD1 | . | TGTGCCAGCGGTACAGGGGACGAACCCCTCCACTTT | CASGTGDEPLHF
TRBJ1-2 | TRBV10-3 | . | . | TGTGCCATCAGCGGGACAAGGACCAACTATGGCTACACCTTC | CAISGTRTNYGYTF
TRBJ1-1 | TRBV7-3 | . | . | TGTGCCAGCAGCCGATCGGGGGGCCGGACTGAAGCTTTCTTT | CASSRSGGRTEAFF
TRBJ1-2 | TRBV19 | TRBD1 | . | TGTGCCACCGCCCGGACAGGGGGTAGCTATGGCTACACCTTC | CATARTGGSYGYTF
TRBJ2-3 | TRBV19 | . | . | TGTGCCAGTAGTAATCGGGGTAGGGATACGCAGTATTTT | CASSNRGRDTQYF
TRBJ1-6 | TRBV5-1 | TRBD1 | . | TGCGCCAGCAGCTTGGATGGACAGGGTTATAATTCACCCCTCCACTTT | CASSLDGQGYNSPLHF
TRBJ2-3 | TRBV18 | . | . | TGTGCCAGCTCATATGGACTTGGACTAAACACAGATACGCAGTATTTT | CASSYGLGLNTDTQYF
TRBJ2-7 | TRBV19 | TRBD1 | . | TGTGCCAGTCGGGACAGGGGGGACTGGATGTACTTC | CASRDRGDWMYF
TRBJ2-1 | TRBV2 | TRBD2 | once | TGTGCCAGCACCCTAGCGGGGCGCCCCTACAATGAGCAGTTCTTC | CASTLAGRPYNEQFF
TRBJ1-1 | TRBV12-3/TRBV12-4 | . | . | TGTGCCAGCAGTTACGTCGTAGGAGCTGAAGCTTTCTTT | CASSYVVGAEAFF
TRBJ1-1 | TRBV14 | . | . | TGTGCCAGCAGCCAAGCTTGGGGCGCCAACACTGAAGCTTTCTTT | CASSQAWGANTEAFF
TRBJ1-6 | TRBV27 | TRBD1 | . | TGTGCCAGCAGTTTGGACAGGGGTAGAGGGGAGGCCCTCCACTTT | CASSLDRGRGEALHF
TRBJ1-6 | TRBV9 | . | once | TGTGCCAGCAGCGTGGGAGGGTTCCCCATTCATTCACCCCTCCACTTT | CASSVGGFPIHSPLHF
TRBJ2-3 | TRBV29-1 | . | . | TGCAGCGTCGAGACACTTTTCTCCACAGATACGCAGTATTTT | CSVETLFSTDTQYF
TRBJ1-2 | TRBV7-2 | . | . | TGTGCCAGCAGCTTACCACAAAACTATGGCTACACCTTC | CASSLPQNYGYTF
TRBJ2-1 | TRBV7-2 | . | . | TGTGCCAGCAGCTTAAAGAACGGGGGCGGGGAGCAGTTCTTC | CASSLKNGGGEQFF
TRBJ1-6 | TRBV3-1/TRBV3-2 | . | . | TGTGCCAGCAGCCAGCCGGGACGGATTTCACCCCTCCACTTT | CASSQPGRISPLHF
TRBJ1-2 | TRBV7-8 | . | . | TGTGCCAGCAGCTTAACAGGGTTAGGCTACACCTTC | CASSLTGLGYTF
TRBJ2-3 | TRBV11-1 | . | . | TGTGCCAGCAGTCCAAGACTAGGAAACACAGATACGCAGTATTTT | CASSPRLGNTDTQYF
TRBJ2-7 | TRBV5-1 | TRBD2 | . | TGCGCCAGCAGCTTGGGAGTCGGGACTAGCTCCTACGAGCAGTACTTC | CASSLGVGTSSYEQYF
TRBJ2-7 | TRBV7-2 | TRBD2 | . | TGTGCCAGCAGTCTGTCGCGGGGGAACTCCTACGAGCAGTACTTC | CASSLSRGNSYEQYF
TRBJ1-5 | TRBV28 | TRBD1 | . | TGTGCCAGCAGGGGTGGGCGACAGGGGATGGCTCAGCCCCAGCATTTT | CASRGGRQGMAQPQHF
TRBJ1-5 | TRBV18 | . | . | TGTGCCAGCTCACTAGACACCAATCAGCCCCAGCATTTT | CASSLDTNQPQHF
TRBJ1-4 | TRBV3-1/TRBV3-2 | . | . | TGTGCCAGCAGCCAAAGAACCCAGTCTGAAAAACTGTTTTTT | CASSQRTQSEKLFF
TRBJ1-5 | TRBV19 | TRBD1 | . | TGTGCCAGTACTCCGGGACAGCTACCAAGCAATCAGCCCCAGCATTTT | CASTPGQLPSNQPQHF
TRBJ2-6 | TRBV19 | TRBD1 | . | TGTGCCAGTCGCGACAGGGGTTTTGGGGCCAACGTCCTGACTTTC | CASRDRGFGANVLTF
TRBJ2-1 | TRBV10-2 | . | . | TGCGCCAGCAGCCCAGAGGGTTATGAGCAGTTCTTC | CASSPEGYEQFF
TRBJ2-2 | TRBV18 | . | . | TGTGCCAGCTCGTCCGGGGTAGGCACCGGGGAGCTGTTTTTT | CASSSGVGTGELFF
TRBJ1-4 | TRBV4-1 | . | . | TGCGCCAGCAGCCAAGAACCGGGACGAAAACTGTTTTTT | CASSQEPGRKLFF
TRBJ2-7 | TRBV28 | . | . | TGTGCCAGCAAGAGCGGGACAGCCTCCTACGAGCAGTACTTC | CASKSGTASYEQYF
TRBJ2-3 | TRBV5-1 | TRBD1 | . | TGCGCCAGCAGCTTGCAGGGGGCTAGCACAGATACGCAGTATTTT | CASSLQGASTDTQYF
TRBJ2-6 | TRBV24-1 | TRBD1 | . | TGTGCCGCGGGACAGGGGGTTTCTGGGGCCAACGTCCTGACTTTC | CAAGQGVSGANVLTF